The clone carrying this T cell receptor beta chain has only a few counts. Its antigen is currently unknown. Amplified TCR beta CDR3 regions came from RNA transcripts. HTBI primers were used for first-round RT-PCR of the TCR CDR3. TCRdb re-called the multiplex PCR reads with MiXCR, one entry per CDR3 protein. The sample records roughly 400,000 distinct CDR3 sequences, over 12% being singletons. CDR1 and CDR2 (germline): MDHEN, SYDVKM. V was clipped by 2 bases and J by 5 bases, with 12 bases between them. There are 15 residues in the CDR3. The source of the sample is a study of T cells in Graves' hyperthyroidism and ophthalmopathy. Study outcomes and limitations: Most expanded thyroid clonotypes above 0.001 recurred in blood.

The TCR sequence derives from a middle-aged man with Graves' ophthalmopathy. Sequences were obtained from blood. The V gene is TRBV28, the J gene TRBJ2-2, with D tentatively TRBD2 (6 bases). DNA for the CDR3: TGTGCCAGCAGTTTAACGGGAGTGAGAACCGGGGAGCTGTTTTTT. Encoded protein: CASSLTGVRTGELFF.